The source of this T cell receptor (beta chain) is a study of T cells in Graves' hyperthyroidism and ophthalmopathy (dated by TCRdb to 2018 to 2020). Background on the whole study: Peripheral blood samples were taken at initial diagnosis, before any treatment was given. The study also compared thyroid tissue and blood T-cell repertoires from about 6 Graves' hyperthyroidism patients. The paper describes TCR Vbeta CDR3 sequencing of 140 or so peripheral blood samples, made up of some 40 ophthalmopathy patients, 70 to 80 hyperthyroidism patients and 17 progressor patients. For training and testing, the 100 or so patients in the discovery cohort were randomly divided in a 7:3 ratio. After sampling, hyperthyroidism patients received methimazole starting at 30 mg daily, and ophthalmopathy patients received high-dose intravenous methylprednisolone. A discovery cohort of about a hundred patients, about 44 with Graves' ophthalmopathy and about 58 with stable Graves' hyperthyroidism, was used to find distinguishing TCR V-J signatures. Prospective prediction of ophthalmopathy was tested in an independent validation cohort consisting of about 20 hyperthyroidism patients and around 16 patients who later progressed to ophthalmopathy.

Findings and caveats that apply to the study as a whole: In validation, the model predicted progression to ophthalmopathy with 65% to 71% sensitivity and less than 75% specificity, a median of 6.5 months before onset. In cross-validation, a model built on a 13 V-J signature told ophthalmopathy apart from stable hyperthyroidism with less than 90% sensitivity and about 81% specificity, and in testing the same model reached 80%/75%. Most expanded thyroid clonotypes (frequency above 0.001) were also found in blood, which suggests that blood repertoires may mirror thyroid immune responses. Sample size was not statistically predetermined, and blinding of investigators to group allocation was not performed.

V sheds 1 base and J sheds 3 bases, leaving 10 bases between their ends. The CDR3 has 15 amino acids, counting the end cysteine and phenylalanine. CDR3 DNA only is kept here, 45 bases in frame from base 1. Based on the germline V gene, the CDR1 and CDR2 sequences are SGHAT and FQNNGV. Stable Graves' hyperthyroidism was defined as no progression to ophthalmopathy during 18 months of follow-up. Hyperthyroidism patients were newly diagnosed, had a disease duration of under 2 months, and were aged 18 to 65 years. Any patient with an uncontrolled infection, another autoimmune disease, pregnancy or lactation was excluded. Clinical symptoms, serum thyroxine and TRAb, thyroid ultrasound, and orbital computed tomography formed the basis for the diagnoses. PBMCs were isolated from approximately 10 ml of fresh peripheral blood by Ficoll-Paque density gradient centrifugation. Total RNA was extracted using Trizol reagent, and RNA quality was assessed on an Agilent 2100 Bioanalyzer.

The TCR beta CDR3 regions were amplified from the RNA transcripts. The first round of RT-PCR for the TCR CDR3 was performed with the HTBI primer set and the Qiagen OneStep RT-PCR kit. Libraries were constructed in a second round of multiplex PCR, after which size selection and purification were performed. Sequencing of the libraries was done on an Illumina HiSeq2000 using paired-end 100 bp reads. The paper's processing steps were these. Raw data were processed with SOAPnuke, discarding reads with adapters, uncalled bases, mean Phred below 15, or no exact constant-primer or identifier match. COPE v1.2.5 was used to merge the high-quality paired reads, and each unique nucleotide sequence was defined as a clonotype. Clonotypes were aligned to IMGT TRBV, TRBD and TRBJ reference segments using MiTCR v1.1. Only V-J combinations with frequency above 0.0001, covering approximately 99% of repertoires, were analysed. The TCS score was defined as the ratio of F50 (clonal expansion) to E x V (chaos), calculated using BLOSUM62-based TCRdist between CDR3 peptides within each V-J. Welch's t-statistics and random forest reduced approximately 520 V-J features to 13, which were used in a naive Bayes classifier (R e1071). TCRdb itself trimmed the public reads at Q25 with fastp, ran MiXCR and retained productive beta chains. Every CDR3 protein is listed once, alongside the most common genes and DNA of its rows. For this entry, the V and J calls and clone size follow TCRdb and not the study's own pipeline. Recorded for this sample are some 740,000 distinct CDR3 sequences; 12% to 15% of them occurred a single time. Roughly 10% of the sample is held by the ten biggest clonotypes.

For this clonotype: Its antigen remains unidentified. This sequence may be a read error, since a much larger clone differs from it by one base.

The sample was blood. This TCR derives from a woman aged 18-29 years with Graves' hyperthyroidism. The rearrangement combines TRBV11-2 with TRBJ1-5, with the D gene too uncertain to name. The DNA is TGTGCCAGCAGCTTAGGTTTGTCAGACAATCAGCCCCAGCATTTT. This is translated as CASSLGLSDNQPQHF.